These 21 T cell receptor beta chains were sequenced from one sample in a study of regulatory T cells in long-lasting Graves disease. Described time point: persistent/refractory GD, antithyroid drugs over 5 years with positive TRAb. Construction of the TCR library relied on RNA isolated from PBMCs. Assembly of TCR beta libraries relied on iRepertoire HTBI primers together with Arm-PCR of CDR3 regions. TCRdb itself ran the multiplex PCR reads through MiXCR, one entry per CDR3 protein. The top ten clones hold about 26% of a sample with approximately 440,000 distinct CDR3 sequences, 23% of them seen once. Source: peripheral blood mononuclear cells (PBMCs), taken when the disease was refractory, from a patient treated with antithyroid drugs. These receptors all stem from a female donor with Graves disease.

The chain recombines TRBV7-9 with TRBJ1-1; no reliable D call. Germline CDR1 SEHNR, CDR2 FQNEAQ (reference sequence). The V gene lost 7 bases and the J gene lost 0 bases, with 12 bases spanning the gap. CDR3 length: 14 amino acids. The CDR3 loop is CASTPNSLNTEAFF. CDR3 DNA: TGTGCCAGCACCCCGAACTCGTTGAACACTGAAGCTTTCTTT.

The CDR3 reads CASRILTGYQETQYF. Here the CDR3 DNA reads TGCGCCAGCAGAATATTGACAGGGTACCAAGAGACCCAGTACTTC. The rearrangement links TRBV5-1 to TRBJ2-5; 7 bases are a match to TRBD1. V lost 5 bases to trimming and J lost 0 bases; unmatched junction nucleotides: 7. Germline CDR1 SGHRS, CDR2 YFSETQ. The CDR3 is made up of 15 amino acids.

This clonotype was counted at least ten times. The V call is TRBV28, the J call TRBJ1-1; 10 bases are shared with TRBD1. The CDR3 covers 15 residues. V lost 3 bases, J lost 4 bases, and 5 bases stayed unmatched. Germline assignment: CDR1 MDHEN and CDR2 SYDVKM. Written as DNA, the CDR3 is TGTGCCAGCAGTTTTGGGACAGGGGATCTCACTGAAGCTTTCTTT. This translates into CASSFGTGDLTEAFF.

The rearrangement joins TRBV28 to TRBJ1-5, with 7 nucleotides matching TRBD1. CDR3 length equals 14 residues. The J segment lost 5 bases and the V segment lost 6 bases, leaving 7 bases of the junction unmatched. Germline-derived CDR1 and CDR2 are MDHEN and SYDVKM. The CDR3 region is CASSKQGPYQPQHF. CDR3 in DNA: TGTGCCAGCAGCAAACAGGGGCCTTATCAGCCCCAGCATTTT.

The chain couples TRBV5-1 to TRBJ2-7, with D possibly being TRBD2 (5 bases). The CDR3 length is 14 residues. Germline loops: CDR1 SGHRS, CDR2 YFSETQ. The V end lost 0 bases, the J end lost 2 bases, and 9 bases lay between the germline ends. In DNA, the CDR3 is TGCGCCAGCAGCTTGGGGAGGCCTACCTACGAGCAGTACTTC. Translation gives CASSLGRPTYEQYF.

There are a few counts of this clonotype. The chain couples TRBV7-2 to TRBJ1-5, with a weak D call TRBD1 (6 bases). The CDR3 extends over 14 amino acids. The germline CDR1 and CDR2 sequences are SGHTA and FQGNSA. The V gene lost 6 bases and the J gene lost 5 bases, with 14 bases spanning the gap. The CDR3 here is CASSLNRAHQPQHF. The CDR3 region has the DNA TGTGCCAGCAGTTTAAACAGGGCACATCAGCCCCAGCATTTT.

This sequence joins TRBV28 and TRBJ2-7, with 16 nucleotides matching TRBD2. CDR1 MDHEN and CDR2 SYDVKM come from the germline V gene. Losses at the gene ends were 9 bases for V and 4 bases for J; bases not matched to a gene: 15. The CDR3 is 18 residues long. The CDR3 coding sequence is TGTGCCAGTCAAACTCCGGGACTAGCGGGAGGGCCGGGGTACGAGCAGTACTTC. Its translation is CASQTPGLAGGPGYEQYF.

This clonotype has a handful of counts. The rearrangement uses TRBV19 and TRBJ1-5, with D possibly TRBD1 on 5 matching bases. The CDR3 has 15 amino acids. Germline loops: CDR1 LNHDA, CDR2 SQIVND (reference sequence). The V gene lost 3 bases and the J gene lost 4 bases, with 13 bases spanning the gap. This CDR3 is CASSIGRAGNQPQHF. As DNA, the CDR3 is TGTGCCAGTAGTATCGGTCGGGCAGGGAATCAGCCCCAGCATTTT. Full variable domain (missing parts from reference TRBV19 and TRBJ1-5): DGGITQSPKYLFRKEGQNVTLSCEQNLNHDAMYWYRQDPGQGLRLIYYSQIVNDFQKGDIAEGYSVSREKKESFPLTVTSAQKNPTAFYLCASSIGRAGNQPQHFGDGTRLSIL.

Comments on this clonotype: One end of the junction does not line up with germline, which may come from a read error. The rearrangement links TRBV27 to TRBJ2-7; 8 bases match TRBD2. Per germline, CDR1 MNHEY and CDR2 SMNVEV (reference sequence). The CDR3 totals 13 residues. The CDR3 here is CAGSLGLGYEQYF. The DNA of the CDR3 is TGTGCCGGCAGTTTGGGACTAGGCTACGAGCAGTACTTC.

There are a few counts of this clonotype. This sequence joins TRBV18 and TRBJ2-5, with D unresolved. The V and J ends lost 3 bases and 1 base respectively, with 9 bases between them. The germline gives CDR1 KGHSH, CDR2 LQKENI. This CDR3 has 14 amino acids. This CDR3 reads CASSPYHSQETQYF. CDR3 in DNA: TGTGCCAGCTCACCTTATCACAGCCAAGAGACCCAGTACTTC.

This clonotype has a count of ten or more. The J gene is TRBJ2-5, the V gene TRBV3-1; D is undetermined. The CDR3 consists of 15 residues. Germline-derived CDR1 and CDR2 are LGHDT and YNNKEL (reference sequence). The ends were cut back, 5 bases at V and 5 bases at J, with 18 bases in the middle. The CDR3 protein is CASSYPTHRTETQYF. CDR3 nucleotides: TGTGCCAGCAGCTATCCAACGCACAGAACCGAGACCCAGTACTTC.

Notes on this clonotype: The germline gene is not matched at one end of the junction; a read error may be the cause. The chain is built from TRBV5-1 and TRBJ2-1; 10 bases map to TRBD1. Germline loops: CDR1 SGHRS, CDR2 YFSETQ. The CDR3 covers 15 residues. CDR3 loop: CASSRSGQGYNEQFF. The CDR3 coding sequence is TGTGCCAGCTCCCGTTCGGGACAGGGGTACAATGAGCAGTTCTTC.

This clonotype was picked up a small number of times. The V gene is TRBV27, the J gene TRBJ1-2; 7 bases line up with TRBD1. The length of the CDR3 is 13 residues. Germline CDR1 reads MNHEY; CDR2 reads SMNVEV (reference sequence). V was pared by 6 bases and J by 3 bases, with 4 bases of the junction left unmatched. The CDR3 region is CASREGAHYGYTF. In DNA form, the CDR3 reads TGTGCCAGCAGGGAGGGGGCCCACTATGGCTACACCTTC.

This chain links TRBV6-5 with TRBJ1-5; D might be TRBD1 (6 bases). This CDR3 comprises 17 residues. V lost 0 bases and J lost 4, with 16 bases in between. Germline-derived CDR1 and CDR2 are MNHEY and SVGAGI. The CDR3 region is CASSYSVIGGGNQPQHF. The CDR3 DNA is TGTGCCAGCAGTTACTCGGTGATAGGGGGTGGTAATCAGCCCCAGCATTTT.

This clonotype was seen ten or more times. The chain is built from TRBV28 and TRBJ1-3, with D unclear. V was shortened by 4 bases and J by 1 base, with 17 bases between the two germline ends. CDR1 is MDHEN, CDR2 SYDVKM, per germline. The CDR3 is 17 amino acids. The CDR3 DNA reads TGTGCCAGCAGTTCCACTCGAATAAGGGCGTCTGGAAACACCATATATTTT. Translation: CASSSTRIRASGNTIYF.

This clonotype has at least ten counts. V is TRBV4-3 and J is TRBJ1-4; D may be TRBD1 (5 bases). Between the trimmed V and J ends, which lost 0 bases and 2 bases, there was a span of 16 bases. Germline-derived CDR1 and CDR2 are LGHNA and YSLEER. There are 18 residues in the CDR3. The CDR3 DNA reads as TGCGCCAGCAGCCAAGAACTAAGTTGGGGGGGGACTAATGAAAAACTGTTTTTT. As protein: CASSQELSWGGTNEKLFF.

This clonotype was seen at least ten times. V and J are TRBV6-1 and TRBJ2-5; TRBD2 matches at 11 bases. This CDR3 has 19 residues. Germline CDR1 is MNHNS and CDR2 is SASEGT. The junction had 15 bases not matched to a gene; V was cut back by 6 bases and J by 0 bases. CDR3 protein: CASRNSRRLAGKYQETQYF. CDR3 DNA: TGTGCCAGCAGAAACTCGAGGAGACTAGCGGGGAAGTACCAAGAGACCCAGTACTTC.

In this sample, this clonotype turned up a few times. In DNA, the CDR3 is TGTGCCAGCAGCTCGGACGGGCCGACGAGGGAGCAGTACTTC. Its translation: CASSSDGPTREQYF. V usage is TRBV7-2 and J usage is TRBJ2-7; no reliable D call. Trimming pared 4 bases from V and 7 bases from J, leaving 17 bases between. The CDR3 has 14 residues. CDR1 is SGHTA and CDR2 is FQGNSA in the germline V gene.

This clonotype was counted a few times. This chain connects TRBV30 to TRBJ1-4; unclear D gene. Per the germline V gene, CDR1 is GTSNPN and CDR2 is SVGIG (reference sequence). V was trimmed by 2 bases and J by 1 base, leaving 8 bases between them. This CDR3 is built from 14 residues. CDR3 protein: CAWSKALTNEKLFF. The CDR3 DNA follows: TGTGCCTGGAGTAAGGCCCTAACTAATGAAAAACTGTTTTTT.

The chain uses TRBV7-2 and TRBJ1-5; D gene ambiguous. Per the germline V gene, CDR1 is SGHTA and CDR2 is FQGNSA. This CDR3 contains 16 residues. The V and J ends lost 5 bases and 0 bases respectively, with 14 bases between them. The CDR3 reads CASSPDGSYSNQPQHF. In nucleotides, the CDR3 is TGTGCCAGCAGCCCGGACGGTTCATATAGCAATCAGCCCCAGCATTTT.

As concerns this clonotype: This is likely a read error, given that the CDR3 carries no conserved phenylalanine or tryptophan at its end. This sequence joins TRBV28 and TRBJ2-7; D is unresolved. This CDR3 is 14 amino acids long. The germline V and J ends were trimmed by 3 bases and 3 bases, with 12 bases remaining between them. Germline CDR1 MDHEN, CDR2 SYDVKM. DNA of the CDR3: TGTGCCAGCAGTTTTTCTACAAAAGGCTACGAGCAGTACCTC. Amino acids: CASSFSTKGYEQYL.